The 12 T cell receptor beta chains presented below share a single source sample, sequenced in a study of cytomegalovirus exposure and HLA in healthy donors. Clones were sequenced by immunoSEQ multiplex PCR, and TCRdb holds only the in-frame ones, with some missing. Of more than 300,000 clones in the sample, just over 85% were seen once. Sequencing was carried out using PBMCs. The receptors originated from a woman aged 18 to 35 in good health and CMV-seronegative.

CDR3: CASSDGGGGYTF. CDR3 nucleotides: TGTGCCAGCAGTGACGGGGGAGGTGGCTACACCTTC. The rearrangement links TRBV6-4 to TRBJ1-2, with D possibly being TRBD1 (5 bases). Between the trimmed V and J ends, which lost 2 bases and 7 bases, there was a span of 8 bases. The CDR3 runs to 12 residues. Germline V gene lookup returns CDR1 MRHNA and CDR2 SNTAGT.

V gene TRBV5-4 combines with J gene TRBJ1-2; 7 nucleotides agree with TRBD1. In germline, CDR1 is SGHNT, CDR2 YYREEE (reference sequence). Germline trimming cut 4 bases from V and 4 bases from J; bases unmatched to any gene: 7. The CDR3 is 14 residues long. CDR3 residues: CASSSRDRAYGYTF. The CDR3 DNA sequence: TGTGCCAGCAGCAGCCGGGACAGAGCCTATGGCTACACCTTC.

DNA of the CDR3: TGTGCCAGCAGCGTAACAGGGGGAGCCAAAAACATTCAGTACTTC. Its translation is CASSVTGGAKNIQYF. The rearrangement links TRBV9 to TRBJ2-4, with 8 bases matching TRBD1. The CDR3 extends over 15 amino acids. Germline lookup yields CDR1 SGDLS and CDR2 YYNGEE. Trimming took 1 base from V and 0 from J; bases not matched to a gene: 0.

This chain links TRBV4-3 with TRBJ2-2; 7 bases match TRBD2. The CDR3 covers 18 residues. The germline CDR1 and CDR2 sequences are LGHNA and YSLEER. V gave up 4 bases and J gave up 0 bases; unmatched junction bases: 11. The CDR3 coding sequence is TGCGCCAGCAGCCGCGGGGGAGATGGGGCTACGAACACCGGGGAGCTGTTTTTT. Its protein is CASSRGGDGATNTGELFF.

In DNA, the CDR3 is TGTGCCTGGAGTGTACGAGGGGGATACACAGATACGCAGTATTTT. Amino acid sequence: CAWSVRGGYTDTQYF. V is TRBV30 and J is TRBJ2-3; weak D call: TRBD1 (6 bases). The CDR3 runs 15 residues. Looked up from germline, CDR1 is GTSNPN and CDR2 is SVGIG (reference sequence). Between the trimmed V and J ends, which lost 0 bases and 2 bases, there was a span of 12 bases.

The chain joins TRBV9 to TRBJ2-3; 7 bases map to TRBD2. Trimming at V came to 7 bases and at J to 5 bases, leaving 10 bases not matched to a gene. Germline V lookup: CDR1 SGDLS, CDR2 YYNGEE. The length of the CDR3 is 14 residues. Written as DNA, the CDR3 is TGTGCCAGCTCAGCCTGGGGCGGGAGAGATACGCAGTATTTT. This translates into CASSAWGGRDTQYF.

This clone was detected only a few times. Other DNA sequences in this sample translate to the same CDR3. The V and J genes are TRBV4-1 and TRBJ2-7; 9 bases line up with TRBD2. This CDR3 is built from 15 residues. CDR1 and CDR2 from the germline V gene are MGHRA and YSYEKL. With V trimmed by 4 bases and J by 1 base, 5 bases remained unmatched. CDR3 region: CASSPVAGASYEQYF. The CDR3 DNA reads TGCGCCAGCAGCCCCGTAGCGGGAGCGTCCTACGAGCAGTACTTC.

The rearrangement joins TRBV27 to TRBJ1-5; D remains unclear. This CDR3 has 13 residues. Germline V gene data show CDR1 as MNHEY and CDR2 as SMNVEV (reference sequence). Trimming stripped 3 bases from V and 9 bases from J, with 12 bases between. CDR3 sequence reads: CASSFRQIGPQHF. The CDR3 DNA follows: TGTGCCAGCAGTTTTCGCCAGATTGGGCCCCAGCATTTT.

The chain uses TRBV5-1 and TRBJ2-1; TRBD2 aligns across 12 bases. This CDR3 contains 18 residues. Germline V CDR1 and CDR2: SGHRS, YFSETQ. With 4 bases clipped from V and 2 bases from J, the junction kept 10 bases outside the gene matches. Here the CDR3 reads CASSPGLAGHGPYNEQFF. CDR3 sequence (DNA): TGCGCCAGCAGCCCTGGACTAGCGGGACACGGGCCCTACAATGAGCAGTTCTTC.

The V call is TRBV2, the J call TRBJ1-1; 8 bases match TRBD1. This CDR3 region has 12 residues. Germline V lookup: CDR1 SNHLY, CDR2 FYNNEI. The CDR3 is CSGGSGIGEAFF. As DNA, the CDR3 is TGTTCAGGGGGCAGTGGGATTGGTGAAGCTTTCTTT.

The sample holds one count of this clone. The chain links TRBV6-5 to TRBJ1-1, with D tentatively TRBD1 (5 bases). Germline CDR1 MNHEY, CDR2 SVGAGI. V lost 0 bases and J 3 bases, leaving 11 bases between the germline ends. This CDR3 region has 15 residues. The CDR3 loop reads CASSYSQGADTEAFF. DNA for the CDR3: TGTGCCAGCAGTTACTCGCAGGGCGCGGACACTGAAGCTTTCTTT.

The rearrangement uses TRBV29-1 and TRBJ2-7; a possible D gene is TRBD1 (5 bases). V lost 3 bases and J 6 bases, leaving 9 bases between the germline ends. The CDR3 loop spans 11 amino acids. Germline V gives CDR1 SQVTM, CDR2 ANQGSEA. CDR3: CSVDAGPEQYF. As DNA, the CDR3 is TGCAGCGTTGACGCAGGGCCCGAGCAGTACTTC.